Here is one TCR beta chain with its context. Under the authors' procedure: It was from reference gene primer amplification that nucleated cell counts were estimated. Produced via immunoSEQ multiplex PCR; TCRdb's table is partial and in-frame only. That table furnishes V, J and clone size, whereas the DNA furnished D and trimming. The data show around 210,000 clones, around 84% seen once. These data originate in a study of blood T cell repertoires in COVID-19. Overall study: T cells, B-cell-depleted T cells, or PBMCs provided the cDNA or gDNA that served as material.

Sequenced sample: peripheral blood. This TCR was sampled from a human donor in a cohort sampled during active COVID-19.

CDR3 region: CASSQQGRSTEAFF. CDR3 DNA sequence: TGTGCCAGTAGTCAACAGGGAAGGAGCACTGAAGCTTTCTTT. The rearrangement joins TRBV19 to TRBJ1-1, with TRBD1 as a possible D gene (6 bases). Germline CDR1 reads LNHDA; CDR2 reads SQIVND (reference sequence). The V end was cut by 5 bases, the J end by 4 bases, with 14 bases between. This CDR3 is 14 amino acids long.